The clone carrying this T cell receptor (beta chain) occurred a few times. Its antigen remains unidentified. The data derive from a study of T-cell reconstitution after alpha-beta-depleted transplantation in children. A library of TCRbeta sequences, prepared with unique molecular identifiers, was generated. TCRdb fed the PCR reads into MiXCR, producing one record per CDR3 protein. The sample holds 81,000 or so distinct CDR3 sequences, 15% seen once. The study's findings and limits: Most T-cell counts and diversity one year after the transplant came from T cells that were newly produced.

Looked up from germline, CDR1 is KGHDR and CDR2 is SFDVKD. J was trimmed by 1 base and V by 5 bases; bases with no gene match: 1. The CDR3 is made up of 15 amino acids. V and J are TRBV24-1 and TRBJ2-2, with TRBD1 matching over 9 bases. This receptor was taken from a male patient aged 2 to 9 who had a stem cell transplant for acute lymphoblastic leukemia, so the T cells may come from the graft donor. Material: PBMCs, mostly from graft donor cells, obtained 180 days after TCRalphabeta/CD19-depleted stem cell transplant. CDR3 sequence: CATSAGQGNTGELFF. The CDR3 nucleotides are TGTGCCACCAGTGCGGGACAGGGGAACACCGGGGAGCTGTTTTTT.